This T cell receptor beta chain appears in the sequencing data of a study of cytomegalovirus exposure and HLA in healthy donors. Overall study findings and caveats: The productive fraction for most TCR beta V segments was about 87% or about 30% in an earlier analysis. Rarity marked most TCR sequences, yet some public TCRs occurred in many donors.

The PCR contained 60 Vbeta and 13 Jbeta primers. Only in-frame clones appear in the TCRdb table, and some are missing; sequencing was by immunoSEQ multiplex PCR. The sample records over 200,000 clones, about 70% being singletons. This CDR3 comprises 15 residues. V lost 5 bases and J lost 8, with 21 bases in between. Germline loops: CDR1 MNHEY, CDR2 SMNVEV (reference sequence). Regarding this clone: Antigen unknown.

The sequence derives from a woman aged 30 to 39 in good health and CMV-seronegative. The sample was PBMCs. This chain links TRBV27 with TRBJ1-1, with no clear D. The CDR3 region has the DNA TGTGCCAGCAGTGCGCGAACTGCTATATCATCGGAAGCTTTCTTT. Protein sequence: CASSARTAISSEAFF.